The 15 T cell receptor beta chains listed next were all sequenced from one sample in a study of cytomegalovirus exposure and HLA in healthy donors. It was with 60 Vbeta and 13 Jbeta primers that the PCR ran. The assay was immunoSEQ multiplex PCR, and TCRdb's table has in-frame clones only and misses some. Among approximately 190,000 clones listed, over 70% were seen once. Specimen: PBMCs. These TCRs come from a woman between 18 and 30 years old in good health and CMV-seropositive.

The CDR3 reads CASSSDRGKSYNEQFF. The CDR3 DNA sequence: TGTGCCAGCAGCTCGGACAGGGGTAAGTCCTACAATGAGCAGTTCTTC. This rearrangement joins TRBV5-6 to TRBJ2-1; 9 bases are a match to TRBD1. CDR3 size: 16 residues. Germline V gene sequence: CDR1 SGHDT, CDR2 YYEEEE. Unmatched junction bases numbered 5, after V lost 3 bases and J lost 1 base.

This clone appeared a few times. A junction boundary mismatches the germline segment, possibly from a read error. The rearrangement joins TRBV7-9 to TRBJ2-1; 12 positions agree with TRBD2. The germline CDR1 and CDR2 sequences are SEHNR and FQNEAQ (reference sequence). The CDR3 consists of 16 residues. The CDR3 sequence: CSSSQRTSGEVHEQFF. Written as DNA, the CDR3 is TGTTCCAGCAGCCAGAGGACTAGCGGGGAAGTCCATGAGCAGTTCTTC.

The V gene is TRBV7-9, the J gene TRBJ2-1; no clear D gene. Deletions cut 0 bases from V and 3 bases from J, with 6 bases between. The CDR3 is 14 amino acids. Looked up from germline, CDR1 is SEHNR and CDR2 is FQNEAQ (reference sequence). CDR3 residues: CASSLAASYNEQFF. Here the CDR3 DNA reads TGTGCCAGCAGCTTAGCCGCCAGCTACAATGAGCAGTTCTTC.

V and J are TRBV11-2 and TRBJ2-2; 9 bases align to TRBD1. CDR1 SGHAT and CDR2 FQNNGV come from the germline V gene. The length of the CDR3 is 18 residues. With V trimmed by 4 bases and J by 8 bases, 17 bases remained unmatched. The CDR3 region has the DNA TGTGCCAGCAGCTCCCCTTCAGGGGACAGGGTTGTAAGAGGGGAGCTGTTTTTT. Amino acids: CASSSPSGDRVVRGELFF.

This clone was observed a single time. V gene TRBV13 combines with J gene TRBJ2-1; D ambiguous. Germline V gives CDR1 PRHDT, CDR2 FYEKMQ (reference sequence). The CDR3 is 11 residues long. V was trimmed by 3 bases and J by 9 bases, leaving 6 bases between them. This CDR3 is CASSFNSEQFF. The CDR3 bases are TGTGCCAGCAGCTTTAATAGTGAGCAGTTCTTC.

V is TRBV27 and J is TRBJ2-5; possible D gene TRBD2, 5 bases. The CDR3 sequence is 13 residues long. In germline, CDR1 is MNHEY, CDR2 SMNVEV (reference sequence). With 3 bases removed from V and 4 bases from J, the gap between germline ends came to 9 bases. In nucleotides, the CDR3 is TGTGCCAGCAGTTTTATAGCGCGAGAGACCCAGTACTTC. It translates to CASSFIARETQYF.

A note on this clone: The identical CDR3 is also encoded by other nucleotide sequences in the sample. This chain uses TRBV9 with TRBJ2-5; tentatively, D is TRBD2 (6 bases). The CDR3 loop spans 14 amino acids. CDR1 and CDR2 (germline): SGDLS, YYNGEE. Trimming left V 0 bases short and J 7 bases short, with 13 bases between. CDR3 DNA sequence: TGTGCCAGCAGCGTAGTCGGCGGGGTGGGGACCCAGTACTTC. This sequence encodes CASSVVGGVGTQYF.

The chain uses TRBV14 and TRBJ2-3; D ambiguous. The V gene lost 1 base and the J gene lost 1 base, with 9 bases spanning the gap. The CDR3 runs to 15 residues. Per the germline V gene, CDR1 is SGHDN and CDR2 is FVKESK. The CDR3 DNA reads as TGTGCCAGCAGCCAAGGGGCCGCCCGCACAGATACGCAGTATTTT. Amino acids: CASSQGAARTDTQYF.

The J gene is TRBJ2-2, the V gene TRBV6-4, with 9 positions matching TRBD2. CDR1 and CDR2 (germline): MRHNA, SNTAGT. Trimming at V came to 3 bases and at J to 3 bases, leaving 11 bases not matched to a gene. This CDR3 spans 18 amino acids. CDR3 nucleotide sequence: TGTGCCAGCAGTGAGGCTAGCGGGGACGTGGCCCACACCGGGGAGCTGTTTTTT. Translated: CASSEASGDVAHTGELFF.

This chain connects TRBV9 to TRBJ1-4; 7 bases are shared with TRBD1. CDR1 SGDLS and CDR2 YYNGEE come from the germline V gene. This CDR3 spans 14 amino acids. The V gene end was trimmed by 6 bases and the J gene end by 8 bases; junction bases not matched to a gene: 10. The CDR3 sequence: CASTRQGGGEKLFF. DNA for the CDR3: TGTGCCAGCACCCGACAGGGCGGAGGCGAAAAACTGTTTTTT.

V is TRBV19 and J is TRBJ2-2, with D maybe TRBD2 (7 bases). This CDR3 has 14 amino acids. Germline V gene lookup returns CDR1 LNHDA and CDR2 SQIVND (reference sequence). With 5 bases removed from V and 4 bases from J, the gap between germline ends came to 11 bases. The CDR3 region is CASSARGGTGELFF. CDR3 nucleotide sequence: TGTGCCAGTAGTGCTAGGGGGGGCACCGGGGAGCTGTTTTTT.

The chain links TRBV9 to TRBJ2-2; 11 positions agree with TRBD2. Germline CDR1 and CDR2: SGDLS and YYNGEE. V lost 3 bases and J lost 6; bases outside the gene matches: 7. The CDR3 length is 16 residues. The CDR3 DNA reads TGTGCCAGCAGCGCGCCCGGGACTAGCGGCCCCGGGGAGCTGTTTTTT. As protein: CASSAPGTSGPGELFF.

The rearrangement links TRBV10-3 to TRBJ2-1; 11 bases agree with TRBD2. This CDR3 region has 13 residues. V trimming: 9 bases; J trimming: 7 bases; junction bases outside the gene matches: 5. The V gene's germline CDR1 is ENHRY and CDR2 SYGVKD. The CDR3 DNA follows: TGTGCCATTAGCGGGGGGGCCGGGAATGAGCAGTTCTTC. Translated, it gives CAISGGAGNEQFF.

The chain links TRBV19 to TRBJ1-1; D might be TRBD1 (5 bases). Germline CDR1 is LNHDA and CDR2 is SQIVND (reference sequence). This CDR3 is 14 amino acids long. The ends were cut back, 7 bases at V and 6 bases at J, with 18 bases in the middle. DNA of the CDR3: TGTGCCAGTACGGGGGGACGGACGTACGCTGAAGCTTTCTTT. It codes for CASTGGRTYAEAFF. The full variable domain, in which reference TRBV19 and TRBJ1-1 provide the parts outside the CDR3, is DGGITQSPKYLFRKEGQNVTLSCEQNLNHDAMYWYRQDPGQGLRLIYYSQIVNDFQKGDIAEGYSVSREKKESFPLTVTSAQKNPTAFYLCASTGGRTYAEAFFGQGTRLTVV.

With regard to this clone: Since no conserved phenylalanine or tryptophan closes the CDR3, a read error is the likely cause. The CDR3 DNA reads as TGTGCCAGCAGCTTAGGACAGGGATTCACTGAAGCTTTCCTT. Its protein is CASSLGQGFTEAFL. The V and J genes are TRBV7-2 and TRBJ1-1, with 7 positions matching TRBD1. The CDR3 length is 14 residues. CDR1 is SGHTA and CDR2 is FQGNSA in the germline V gene. V gave up 1 base and J gave up 4 bases; unmatched junction bases: 3.